One sample yielded the 28 T cell receptor beta chains listed below, sequenced in a study of blood T cell repertoires in COVID-19. The data were produced by immunoSEQ multiplex PCR, yet TCRdb's version contains in-frame clones alone and is incomplete. The table has approximately 250,000 clones, 86% seen once. The sample comprised peripheral blood. The receptors come from a woman aged 80 or older with COVID-19, enrolled during active disease.

The rearrangement joins TRBV6-5 to TRBJ1-2; D is perhaps TRBD1 (5 bases). The V end was cut by 6 bases, the J end by 5 bases, with 13 bases between. CDR3 length: 13 amino acids. Germline CDR1 reads MNHEY; CDR2 reads SVGAGI. In DNA, the CDR3 is TGTGCCAGCAGGGACAACCAACAATATGGCTACACCTTC. Amino acid sequence: CASRDNQQYGYTF.

This chain uses TRBV2 with TRBJ1-5; 7 bases map to TRBD1. CDR3 length: 14 residues. The V and J ends lost 5 bases and 6 bases, in that order; junction bases with no gene match: 7. From germline, CDR1 is SNHLY and CDR2 FYNNEI. Here the CDR3 reads CASSHPTGIQPQHF. The DNA of the CDR3 is TGTGCCAGCAGTCACCCGACAGGGATTCAGCCCCAGCATTTT.

V and J are TRBV5-1 and TRBJ1-4; 11 nucleotides agree with TRBD1. V lost 7 bases, J lost 5 bases, and 4 bases stayed unmatched. There are 14 residues in the CDR3. Germline CDR1 reads SGHRS; CDR2 reads YFSETQ. CDR3 nucleotide sequence: TGCGCCAGCTCCGGGACAGGGGGGAATGAAAAACTGTTTTTT. This translates into CASSGTGGNEKLFF.

The gene calls are TRBV2 and TRBJ1-1; TRBD1 is a possible D gene (5 bases). The CDR3 loop spans 14 amino acids. The V gene lost 5 bases and the J gene lost 0 bases, with 10 bases spanning the gap. Germline CDR1 SNHLY, CDR2 FYNNEI. CDR3 sequence (DNA): TGTGCCAGCAGTCGTCAGGGTATGAACACTGAAGCTTTCTTT. Translating gives CASSRQGMNTEAFF.

The gene calls are TRBV28 and TRBJ1-1; 11 nucleotides match TRBD1. The CDR3 contains 15 residues. Looked up from germline, CDR1 is MDHEN and CDR2 is SYDVKM. The trim removed 3 bases at V and 6 bases at J, leaving 6 bases unmatched. The CDR3 bases are TGTGCCAGCAGTTTGTCCGGACAGGGGGCGCCTGAAGCTTTCTTT. Protein sequence: CASSLSGQGAPEAFF. Variable domain in full (rest from reference TRBV28 and TRBJ1-1): DVKVTQSSRYLVKRTGEKVFLECVQDMDHENMFWYRQDPGLGLRLIYFSYDVKMKEKGDIPEGYSVSREKKERFSLILESASTNQTSMYLCASSLSGQGAPEAFFGQGTRLTVV.

The rearrangement uses TRBV28 and TRBJ2-5, with TRBD1 matching over 8 bases. CDR1 MDHEN and CDR2 SYDVKM come from the germline V gene. The CDR3 covers 14 residues. V was pared by 8 bases and J by 9 bases, with 14 bases of the junction left unmatched. This CDR3 reads CASSSGTGAGAQYF. In DNA, the CDR3 is TGTGCCAGCTCGTCCGGGACAGGCGCCGGGGCCCAGTACTTC.

This chain joins TRBV18 and TRBJ1-6, with unresolved D. Trimming left V 2 bases short and J 5 bases short, with 7 bases between. The length of the CDR3 is 14 residues. Germline CDR1 reads KGHSH; CDR2 reads LQKENI. The CDR3 protein is CASSPGLNNSPLHF. The CDR3 DNA reads as TGTGCCAGCTCACCAGGTCTAAATAATTCACCCCTCCACTTT.

V is TRBV28 and J is TRBJ1-2; weak D call: TRBD1 (6 bases). V lost 3 bases and J lost 4, with 24 bases in between. CDR3 length: 18 amino acids. Germline assignment: CDR1 MDHEN and CDR2 SYDVKM. CDR3 protein: CASSLKGTRATLPYGYTF. The CDR3 DNA follows: TGTGCCAGCAGTTTGAAAGGGACACGAGCCACACTGCCCTATGGCTACACCTTC.

The chain employs TRBV5-6 and TRBJ2-1, with 7 bases identical to TRBD2. Looked up from germline, CDR1 is SGHDT and CDR2 is YYEEEE. With 2 bases clipped from V and 7 bases from J, the junction kept 9 bases outside the gene matches. The CDR3 is 15 residues long. This chain's CDR3 is CASSFKTGLLNEQFF. The CDR3 DNA reads TGTGCCAGCAGCTTTAAGACGGGACTACTTAATGAGCAGTTCTTC.

The count of this clone is one. The CDR3 nucleotides read TGTGCCAGTAGTATAGAAAAGGACTCCTCCCTTCTAAATCAGCCCCAGCATTTT. Translated: CASSIEKDSSLLNQPQHF. V usage is TRBV19 and J usage is TRBJ1-5, with unresolved D. Trimming took off 0 bases at V and 4 bases at J, with 19 bases between the two ends. Germline V gives CDR1 LNHDA, CDR2 SQIVND (reference sequence). This CDR3 is 18 amino acids long.

V and J are TRBV6-5 and TRBJ1-2, with D possibly being TRBD1 (5 bases). The CDR3 has 13 amino acids. CDR1 is MNHEY and CDR2 is SVGAGI in the germline V gene. V was clipped by 4 bases and J by 4 bases, with 10 bases between them. This CDR3 is CASSLGVGYGYTF. CDR3 DNA: TGTGCCAGCAGTTTAGGGGTAGGCTATGGCTACACCTTC.

This clone was found a few times. The gene calls are TRBV29-1 and TRBJ1-1; 8 bases line up with TRBD1. The CDR3 sequence is 13 residues long. J was trimmed by 9 bases and V by 7 bases; bases with no gene match: 13. Germline lookup yields CDR1 SQVTM and CDR2 ANQGSEA. In nucleotides, the CDR3 is TGCAGCGCTCTGTCGACAGGGGAGCTCAAAGCTTTCTTT. Encoded protein: CSALSTGELKAFF.

Only a few counts were recorded for this clone. The J gene is TRBJ1-1, the V gene TRBV5-1; D is unclear. Trimming shortened V by 0 bases and J by 3 bases, and 12 bases separated the two germline ends. The germline CDR1 and CDR2 sequences are SGHRS and YFSETQ. The CDR3 loop spans 15 amino acids. CDR3 in amino acids: CASSLGRVRDTEAFF. CDR3 in DNA: TGCGCCAGCAGCTTGGGACGAGTTCGGGACACTGAAGCTTTCTTT.

This chain uses TRBV12-3 or TRBV12-4 with TRBJ1-2; D not resolved. This CDR3 comprises 13 residues. Trimming left V 9 bases short and J 1 base short, with 12 bases between. DNA of the CDR3: TGTGCCAGTTCCTTAGCGAATAACTATGGCTACACCTTC. As protein: CASSLANNYGYTF.

This CDR3 reads CASSFWAGANTGELFF. In nucleotides, the CDR3 is TGTGCCAGCAGCTTCTGGGCGGGGGCGAACACCGGGGAGCTGTTTTTT. The chain combines TRBV7-8 with TRBJ2-2, with 7 bases identical to TRBD2. The CDR3 is made up of 16 amino acids. The V gene end was trimmed by 3 bases and the J gene end by 0 bases; junction bases not matched to a gene: 4. The V gene's germline CDR1 is SGHVS and CDR2 FQNEAQ.

The chain employs TRBV20-1 and TRBJ2-2; no firm D call. Germline V lookup: CDR1 DFQATT, CDR2 SNEGSKA (reference sequence). This CDR3 is built from 11 residues. Trimming left V 6 bases short and J 7 bases short, with 9 bases between. This CDR3 reads CSAKYIGELFF. The CDR3 DNA sequence: TGCAGTGCCAAATACATCGGGGAGCTGTTTTTT.

This clone was seen a single time. This chain links TRBV19 with TRBJ1-4; D gene uncertain. CDR3 length equals 14 residues. Germline V gives CDR1 LNHDA, CDR2 SQIVND (reference sequence). V shed 3 bases and J shed 6 bases, with 11 bases lying between them. CDR3 DNA sequence: TGTGCCAGTAGTATTCTTAGAAAAGATGAAAAACTGTTTTTT. Translated, it gives CASSILRKDEKLFF.

The chain combines TRBV7-9 with TRBJ1-6, with D possibly being TRBD1 (6 bases). The V end lost 2 bases, the J end lost 6 bases, and 11 bases lay between the germline ends. Per the germline V gene, CDR1 is SEHNR and CDR2 is FQNEAQ (reference sequence). The CDR3 has 15 amino acids. The CDR3 nucleotides read TGTGCCAGCAGCTTACGGCAGGGGACTAATTCACCCCTCCACTTT. This encodes CASSLRQGTNSPLHF. Complete variable domain (other parts from reference TRBV7-9 and TRBJ1-6): DTGVSQNPRHKITKRGQNVTFRCDPISEHNRLYWYRQTLGQGPEFLTYFQNEAQLEKSRLLSDRFSAERPKGSFSTLEIQRTEQGDSAMYLCASSLRQGTNSPLHFGNGTRLTVT.

The chain is built from TRBV18 and TRBJ1-2; TRBD1 matches 9 bases. With 6 bases clipped from V and 4 bases from J, the junction kept 6 bases outside the gene matches. CDR1 is KGHSH, CDR2 LQKENI, per germline. This CDR3 comprises 14 residues. Here the CDR3 reads CASSPTGGSYGYTF. In nucleotides, the CDR3 is TGTGCCAGCTCCCCGACAGGGGGAAGCTATGGCTACACCTTC.

This chain connects TRBV28 to TRBJ1-2; D might be TRBD1 (6 bases). The CDR3 runs to 12 residues. Per germline, CDR1 MDHEN and CDR2 SYDVKM. Trimming cost V 2 bases and J 8 bases, with 9 bases left between them. This CDR3 is CASSLTGRGYTF. The DNA of the CDR3 is TGTGCCAGCAGTTTAACAGGGAGAGGCTACACCTTC.

This rearrangement joins TRBV24-1 to TRBJ2-1; 10 nucleotides match TRBD1. The germline V gene has CDR1 KGHDR and CDR2 SFDVKD. The CDR3 consists of 16 residues. The trim removed 5 bases at V and 2 bases at J, leaving 5 bases unmatched. CDR3 residues: CATSVTGTGAYNEQFF. Written as DNA, the CDR3 is TGTGCCACCAGTGTCACCGGGACAGGGGCCTACAATGAGCAGTTCTTC.

This clone occurred once. The chain combines TRBV3-1 (or the pseudogene TRBV3-2) with TRBJ1-4, with D hard to call. V was trimmed by 5 bases and J by 0 bases, leaving 13 bases between them. The CDR3 is made up of 16 amino acids. CDR1 is LGHDT, CDR2 YNNKEL, per germline (reference sequence). The CDR3 sequence: CASSRQEFATNEKLFF. CDR3 sequence (DNA): TGTGCCAGCAGCAGACAAGAGTTTGCAACTAATGAAAAACTGTTTTTT.

The chain employs TRBV4-3 and TRBJ2-7, with D hard to call. Between the trimmed V and J ends, which lost 0 bases and 4 bases, there was a span of 13 bases. The germline CDR1 and CDR2 sequences are LGHNA and YSLEER. The CDR3 totals 15 residues. CDR3 nucleotide sequence: TGCGCCAGCAGCCAAGATTTGGAGCTAGTGTACGAGCAGTACTTC. This gives the protein CASSQDLELVYEQYF.

V and J are TRBV28 and TRBJ2-3; D gene ambiguous. This CDR3 comprises 14 residues. With 5 bases removed from V and 3 bases from J, the gap between germline ends came to 12 bases. Per germline, CDR1 MDHEN and CDR2 SYDVKM. CDR3 coding DNA: TGTGCCAGCAGTAAGCGAGCCGGAACAGATACGCAGTATTTT. Its translation is CASSKRAGTDTQYF.

This sequence joins TRBV21-1 and TRBJ1-2; the tabulated D call, TRBD1, remains unverified against the DNA. TRBV21-1 is a pseudogene. This CDR3 spans 15 amino acids. The CDR3 DNA reads as TGTGCCAGCAGCAAAGAAGACAGGAAAAGGGGTGGCTACACCTTC. Its translation: CASSKEDRKRGGYTF.

The gene calls are TRBV28 and TRBJ2-1, with unresolved D. The CDR3 is 14 residues long. Per germline, CDR1 MDHEN and CDR2 SYDVKM. The V end lost 1 base, the J end lost 3 bases, and 7 bases lay between the germline ends. In DNA, the CDR3 is TGTGCCAGCAGTTTATTTTCGGGCTACAATGAGCAGTTCTTC. Its protein is CASSLFSGYNEQFF.

This clone was observed once. CDR3: CASSQSIGQARRNWYNSPLHF. In DNA, the CDR3 is TGCGCCAGCAGTCAATCGATCGGCCAGGCCCGGAGGAATTGGTATAATTCACCCCTCCACTTT. The chain links TRBV23-1 to TRBJ1-6, with D unclear. TRBV23-1 carries the ORF label, with uncertain function. The CDR3 contains 21 residues. The germline V and J ends were trimmed by 0 bases and 4 bases, with 25 bases remaining between them.

The rearrangement joins TRBV3-1 (or the pseudogene TRBV3-2) to TRBJ2-2; 9 positions match TRBD2. V lost 1 base and J lost 3; bases outside the gene matches: 6. The CDR3 runs 17 residues. Germline CDR1 LGHDT, CDR2 YNNKEL (reference sequence). CDR3 sequence (DNA): TGTGCCAGCAGCCAAGGTTCGGCGGGGGGGGACACCGGGGAGCTGTTTTTT. Its protein product is CASSQGSAGGDTGELFF.